This entry lists 30 T cell receptor beta chains sequenced from one sample in a study of blood T cell repertoires in COVID-19. The table came from immunoSEQ multiplex PCR; TCRdb's copy has only in-frame clones and leaves some out. This repertoire shows some 200,000 clones, approximately 90% found once; its top ten account for 5.9%. The sequenced material came from peripheral blood. These receptor sequences come from a man older than 75 with acute or convalescent COVID-19.

The chain is built from TRBV28 and TRBJ2-7, with 9 bases identical to TRBD2. Germline lookup yields CDR1 MDHEN and CDR2 SYDVKM. With 9 bases clipped from V and 4 bases from J, the junction kept 4 bases outside the gene matches. This CDR3 has 12 amino acids. In nucleotides, the CDR3 is TGTGCCAGTGGGACTAGCATGTACGAGCAGTACTTC. Translating it yields CASGTSMYEQYF.

This clone was seen just once. The genes are TRBV4-2 and TRBJ2-7, with D perhaps TRBD1 (6 bases). The CDR3 sequence is 15 residues long. Trimming shortened V by 0 bases and J by 3 bases, and 12 bases separated the two germline ends. CDR1 LGHNA and CDR2 YNFKEQ come from the germline V gene. The CDR3 is CASSQERGTIYEQYF. Here the CDR3 DNA reads TGTGCCAGCAGCCAAGAACGAGGGACAATCTACGAGCAGTACTTC.

Written as DNA, the CDR3 is TGTGCCAGTAGTACTTGGGACAGGGGGCCGGTGAAGACCCAGTACTTC. This sequence encodes CASSTWDRGPVKTQYF. The V and J genes are TRBV19 and TRBJ2-5; 12 nucleotides line up with TRBD1. From germline, CDR1 is LNHDA and CDR2 SQIVND (reference sequence). The junction had 9 bases not matched to a gene; V was cut back by 4 bases and J by 6 bases. The CDR3 sequence is 16 residues long.

The chain has TRBV2 and TRBJ1-5, with D possibly being TRBD1 (5 bases). Between the trimmed V and J ends, which lost 0 bases and 7 bases, there was a span of 10 bases. In germline, CDR1 is SNHLY, CDR2 FYNNEI. The CDR3 loop spans 14 amino acids. This CDR3 is CASSEAGGYQPQHF. For the CDR3, the DNA is TGTGCCAGCAGTGAAGCGGGGGGATACCAGCCCCAGCATTTT.

J is TRBJ2-7 and V is TRBV18; TRBD1 matches 10 bases. The ends lost 3 bases at V and 3 bases at J; junction bases unmatched: 8. CDR1 is KGHSH, CDR2 LQKENI, per germline. The CDR3 totals 16 residues. For the CDR3, the DNA is TGTGCCAGCTCACCCTCTTCCGGGACAGGGGTCTACGAGCAGTACTTC. Protein sequence: CASSPSSGTGVYEQYF.

The chain is built from TRBV30 and TRBJ1-4, with D maybe TRBD1 (5 bases). V was cut by 1 base and J by 5 bases, with 17 bases left in between. From germline, CDR1 is GTSNPN and CDR2 SVGIG (reference sequence). This CDR3 comprises 16 residues. In DNA, the CDR3 is TGTGCCTGGAGTGCCCGGCCGGGACTCTCGAATGAAAAACTGTTTTTT. It translates to CAWSARPGLSNEKLFF. The entire variable domain, with the rest obtained from reference TRBV30 and TRBJ1-4, is as follows: SQTIHQWPATLVQPVGSPLSLECTVEGTSNPNLYWYRQAAGRGLQLLFYSVGIGQISSEVPQNLSASRPQDRQFILSSKKLLLSDSGFYLCAWSARPGLSNEKLFFGSGTQLSVL.

The chain is built from TRBV12-3 or TRBV12-4 and TRBJ1-6; D is unresolved. The CDR3 spans 13 residues. V lost 2 bases to trimming and J lost 9 bases, with 8 bases between them. The chain's CDR3 is CASSLREGSPLHF. CDR3 nucleotide sequence: TGTGCCAGCAGTTTACGGGAAGGTTCACCCCTCCACTTT.

This clone has more than one count but fewer than ten. This sequence joins TRBV5-1 and TRBJ2-1; 9 bases map to TRBD2. This CDR3 has 14 amino acids. Germline CDR1 is SGHRS and CDR2 is YFSETQ. Trimming removed 4 bases from V and 7 bases from J; junction bases left unmatched: 6. CDR3 protein: CASSLSGSLNEQFF. The CDR3 DNA reads as TGCGCCAGCAGCCTTAGCGGGAGTTTAAATGAGCAGTTCTTC.

V usage is TRBV30 and J usage is TRBJ1-3, with D uncertain. The CDR3 has 13 amino acids. Germline V gives CDR1 GTSNPN, CDR2 SVGIG (reference sequence). The ends were cut back, 0 bases at V and 4 bases at J, with 7 bases in the middle. The CDR3 region is CAWSVLLGNTIYF. CDR3 DNA: TGTGCCTGGAGTGTATTACTCGGAAACACCATATATTTT.

The chain is built from TRBV11-2 and TRBJ1-5; TRBD1 agrees at 7 bases. Trimming cost V 5 bases and J 3 bases; bases outside gene matches: 4. CDR1 SGHAT and CDR2 FQNNGV come from the germline V gene. CDR3 length: 14 amino acids. CDR3 sequence: CASSRTGANQPQHF. The CDR3 nucleotides are TGTGCCAGCAGCCGGACAGGAGCCAATCAGCCCCAGCATTTT.

This clone has just a few counts. This chain connects TRBV25-1 to TRBJ2-7; 7 positions agree with TRBD2. The CDR3 spans 14 residues. V was clipped by 5 bases and J by 1 base; unmatched bases: 5. Germline loops: CDR1 MGHDK, CDR2 SYGVNS. The CDR3 protein is CASSMAGASYEQYF. The CDR3 nucleotides are TGTGCCAGCAGTATGGCGGGAGCTTCCTACGAGCAGTACTTC.

The chain combines TRBV5-1 with TRBJ2-1; D unclear. The CDR3 has 14 residues. Germline loops: CDR1 SGHRS, CDR2 YFSETQ. Trimming removed 1 base from V and 5 bases from J, with 10 bases in between. This CDR3 reads CASSLPSGDNEQFF. The DNA of the CDR3 is TGCGCCAGCAGCTTGCCGTCAGGCGACAATGAGCAGTTCTTC.

The rearrangement links TRBV6-4 to TRBJ2-7; the D gene is possibly TRBD1 (7 bases). Germline CDR1 reads MRHNA; CDR2 reads SNTAGT. CDR3 size: 17 residues. With 10 bases removed from V and 1 base from J, the gap between germline ends came to 26 bases. The CDR3 here is CATTSVGQRVTSYEQYF. The DNA for the CDR3 is TGTGCCACCACGTCGGTGGGACAGCGGGTGACTTCCTACGAGCAGTACTTC.

This sequence joins TRBV7-9 and TRBJ2-1, with TRBD2 matching 9 bases. J was trimmed by 7 bases and V by 4 bases; bases with no gene match: 5. The CDR3 spans 14 residues. Per germline, CDR1 SEHNR and CDR2 FQNEAQ (reference sequence). CDR3 sequence reads: CASSSQAGGNEQFF. CDR3 in DNA: TGTGCCAGCAGCTCGCAGGCGGGGGGGAATGAGCAGTTCTTC. Filled out from reference TRBV7-9 and TRBJ2-1, the complete variable domain reads DTGVSQNPRHKITKRGQNVTFRCDPISEHNRLYWYRQTLGQGPEFLTYFQNEAQLEKSRLLSDRFSAERPKGSFSTLEIQRTEQGDSAMYLCASSSQAGGNEQFFGPGTRLTVL.

The genes are TRBV15 and TRBJ1-4, with D unclear. The germline CDR1 and CDR2 sequences are LNHNV and YYDKDF (reference sequence). The CDR3 is 15 residues long. Trimming took 0 bases from V and 0 from J, leaving 5 bases between them. DNA of the CDR3: TGTGCCACCAGCAGAGATCCGGCAACTAATGAAAAACTGTTTTTT. Translation gives CATSRDPATNEKLFF.

This clone has a handful of counts. The gene calls are TRBV2 and TRBJ2-5; no reliable D call. Germline V CDR1 and CDR2: SNHLY, FYNNEI. The CDR3 totals 15 residues. Trimming stripped 10 bases from V and 5 bases from J, with 23 bases between. CDR3 in amino acids: CATGGQPLNGETQYF. In nucleotides, the CDR3 is TGTGCCACCGGCGGTCAGCCCCTGAACGGGGAGACCCAGTACTTC.

The chain employs TRBV7-8 and TRBJ2-3; the match to TRBD1 covers 9 bases. The junction had 9 bases not matched to a gene; V was cut back by 5 bases and J by 3 bases. This CDR3 has 16 amino acids. Looked up from germline, CDR1 is SGHVS and CDR2 is FQNEAQ. DNA for the CDR3: TGTGCCAGCAGCGCACGCGACAGGGGGACGACAGATACGCAGTATTTT. This gives the protein CASSARDRGTTDTQYF.

The chain combines TRBV28 with TRBJ2-7, with 8 bases lining up with TRBD1. Germline V gene data show CDR1 as MDHEN and CDR2 as SYDVKM. CDR3 length equals 15 residues. With V trimmed by 2 bases and J by 4 bases, 7 bases remained unmatched. Written as DNA, the CDR3 is TGTGCCAGCAGTTTAGGGGAGACAGGGGTGTACGAGCAGTACTTC. It encodes CASSLGETGVYEQYF.

This sequence joins TRBV28 and TRBJ2-3; TRBD2 matches at 9 bases. Per germline, CDR1 MDHEN and CDR2 SYDVKM. The CDR3 sequence is 17 residues long. J gave up 4 bases and V 4 bases, and 12 bases lay outside the gene matches. CDR3 loop: CASSSPLGASGADTQYF. CDR3 sequence (DNA): TGTGCCAGCAGTTCCCCCTTGGGGGCTAGCGGGGCAGATACGCAGTATTTT.

This clone was picked up a small number of times. The V call is TRBV9, the J call TRBJ2-1; 12 nucleotides agree with TRBD2. Trimming removed 2 bases from V and 7 bases from J; junction bases left unmatched: 4. Germline V gives CDR1 SGDLS, CDR2 YYNGEE. This CDR3 contains 15 residues. The CDR3 is CASSVMTSGSNEQFF. Here the CDR3 DNA reads TGTGCCAGCAGCGTGATGACTAGCGGGAGTAATGAGCAGTTCTTC.

The V call is TRBV2, the J call TRBJ2-5; D perhaps matches TRBD1 (7 bases). V was pared by 6 bases and J by 5 bases, with 16 bases between. The CDR3 extends over 14 amino acids. The germline V gene has CDR1 SNHLY and CDR2 FYNNEI. The CDR3 sequence is CASRGTARGETQYF. The CDR3, as DNA: TGTGCCAGCAGAGGGACTGCCAGGGGGGAGACCCAGTACTTC.

The chain is built from TRBV5-1 and TRBJ2-3, with 7 bases lining up with TRBD2. The germline CDR1 and CDR2 sequences are SGHRS and YFSETQ. Unmatched junction bases numbered 9, after V lost 4 bases and J lost 7 bases. CDR3 size: 14 residues. CDR3 sequence reads: CASSGGGLENTQYF. DNA for the CDR3: TGCGCCAGCAGCGGGGGAGGGCTAGAAAATACGCAGTATTTT.

The J gene is TRBJ1-5, the V gene TRBV7-2, with D perhaps matching TRBD1 (6 bases). The V gene's germline CDR1 is SGHTA and CDR2 FQGNSA. The germline V and J ends were trimmed by 0 bases and 6 bases, with 12 bases remaining between them. The CDR3 spans 15 residues. CDR3 DNA: TGTGCCAGCAGCTTAGCTCTACAGGGCTTTCAGCCCCAGCATTTT. Residues: CASSLALQGFQPQHF.

This clone was counted only a few times. J is TRBJ1-5 and V is TRBV7-2; 9 bases match TRBD1. The CDR3 is 13 amino acids. V trimming: 5 bases; J trimming: 6 bases; junction bases outside the gene matches: 2. Germline lookup yields CDR1 SGHTA and CDR2 FQGNSA. As DNA, the CDR3 is TGTGCCAGCAGCCTGACAGGGGGTCAGCCCCAGCATTTT. Amino acid sequence: CASSLTGGQPQHF.

The gene calls are TRBV21-1 and TRBJ1-5; TRBD1, the table's D call, was not compared with the DNA. TRBV21-1 constitutes a pseudogene. The CDR3 consists of 18 residues. For the CDR3, the DNA is TGTGCCAGCAGCAAAAGGCGGGCATCCAGGGGAGTAAATCAGCCCCAGCATTTT. This encodes CASSKRRASRGVNQPQHF.

This clone turned up a few times. The chain couples TRBV24-1 to TRBJ1-1, with D uncertain. This CDR3 has 12 amino acids. Germline V lookup: CDR1 KGHDR, CDR2 SFDVKD. The ends were cut back, 5 bases at V and 1 base at J, with 4 bases in the middle. CDR3 sequence: CATSAGNTEAFF. DNA of the CDR3: TGTGCCACCAGTGCAGGGAACACTGAAGCTTTCTTT.

The table lists this clone with a few counts. The CDR3 reads CASSSGGNTEAFF. The CDR3 nucleotides read TGTGCCAGCAGTTCGGGGGGCAACACTGAAGCTTTCTTT. V gene TRBV6-6 combines with J gene TRBJ1-1; D perhaps matches TRBD1 (6 bases). Per germline, CDR1 MNHNY and CDR2 SVGAGI (reference sequence). The V end lost 4 bases, the J end lost 2 bases, and 8 bases lay between the germline ends. There are 13 residues in the CDR3.

The chain couples TRBV24-1 to TRBJ1-1, with D perhaps matching TRBD1 (6 bases). The ends were cut back, 10 bases at V and 3 bases at J, with 14 bases in the middle. This CDR3 has 13 residues. Germline lookup yields CDR1 KGHDR and CDR2 SFDVKD. The CDR3 protein is CATRGGMDTEAFF. The CDR3 DNA reads TGTGCCACAAGGGGGGGAATGGACACTGAAGCTTTCTTT.

This chain joins TRBV7-2 and TRBJ2-7, with no clear D. Per the germline V gene, CDR1 is SGHTA and CDR2 is FQGNSA. V lost 4 bases to trimming and J lost 2 bases, with 9 bases between them. This CDR3 spans 13 amino acids. The chain's CDR3 is CASSSQATYEQYV. The CDR3 region has the DNA TGTGCCAGCAGCTCTCAAGCAACCTACGAGCAGTACGTC.

CDR3 sequence reads: CASSVQGGQPQHF. The CDR3, as DNA: TGTGCCAGTAGTGTTCAGGGAGGGCAGCCCCAGCATTTT. The V gene is TRBV19, the J gene TRBJ1-5, with D maybe TRBD1 (5 bases). Germline-derived CDR1 and CDR2 are LNHDA and SQIVND (reference sequence). The CDR3 contains 13 residues. The ends were cut back, 5 bases at V and 7 bases at J, with 12 bases in the middle. Looking up the rest from reference TRBV19 and TRBJ1-5 gives the full variable domain: DGGITQSPKYLFRKEGQNVTLSCEQNLNHDAMYWYRQDPGQGLRLIYYSQIVNDFQKGDIAEGYSVSREKKESFPLTVTSAQKNPTAFYLCASSVQGGQPQHFGDGTRLSIL.